By share, the clone carrying this T cell receptor beta chain ranks as medium-sized. TCRdb re-derived calls from the 5' RACE reads in MiXCR, one entry per CDR3 protein. The table lists over 450 distinct CDR3 sequences, over 11% of them singletons. Germline V CDR1 and CDR2: LNHDA, SQIVND (reference sequence). The V gene end was trimmed by 4 bases and the J gene end by 7 bases; junction bases not matched to a gene: 2. The CDR3 has 14 residues. This specimen comes from a study of spatial heterogeneity in lung cancer. Turning to the study itself: Alpha-chain sequences were consistently detected in smaller numbers than beta-chain sequences. An average of more than ten raw reads was observed per unique TCR and UMI combination.

Time point specified: sample taken at primary tumor resection. Patients with untreated early-stage non-small cell lung cancer, numbering some 68, were the donors. V gene TRBV19 combines with J gene TRBJ2-1; 12 bases line up with TRBD2. The material sequenced was normal lung tissue next to the tumor, taken at surgery. The source is a male donor with early-stage non-small cell lung cancer. The CDR3 DNA follows: TGTGCCAGTAGTACGGGGACTAGCGGGAATGAGCAGTTCTTC. Amino acid sequence: CASSTGTSGNEQFF.